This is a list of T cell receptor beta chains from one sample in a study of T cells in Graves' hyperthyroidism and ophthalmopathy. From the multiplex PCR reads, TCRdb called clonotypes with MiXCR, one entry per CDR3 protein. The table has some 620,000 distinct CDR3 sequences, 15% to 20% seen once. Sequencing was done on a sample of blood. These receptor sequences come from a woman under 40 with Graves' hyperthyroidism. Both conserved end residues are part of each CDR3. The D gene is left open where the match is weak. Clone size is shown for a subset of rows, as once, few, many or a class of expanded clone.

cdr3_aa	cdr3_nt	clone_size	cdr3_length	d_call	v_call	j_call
CASSPITGGGNEKLFF	TGTGCCAGCAGCCCGATAACAGGGGGCGGTAATGAAAAACTGTTTTTT	many	16	TRBD1	TRBV7-9	TRBJ1-4
CASSLDVGSSSYNEQFF	TGTGCCAGCAGCTTAGATGTCGGGAGTAGCTCCTACAATGAGCAGTTCTTC	-	17	-	TRBV13	TRBJ2-1
CASSLQSNTEALF	TGTGCCAGCAGCTTACAATCGAACACTGAAGCTCTCTTT	-	13	-	TRBV7-8	TRBJ1-1
CSGQGWEETQYF	TGCAGCGGACAGGGTTGGGAAGAGACCCAGTACTTC	-	12	TRBD1	TRBV29-1	TRBJ2-5
CSARPQGPSSYNEQFF	TGCAGTGCTAGGCCCCAGGGTCCGAGCTCCTACAATGAGCAGTTCTTC	-	16	-	TRBV20-1	TRBJ2-1
CASSSLAGRGYNEQFF	TGTGCCAGCAGTTCTTTAGCGGGCCGGGGGTACAATGAGCAGTTCTTC	many	16	TRBD2	TRBV27	TRBJ2-1
CASSAPTGRDEQFF	TGTGCCAGCAGCGCTCCTACAGGGCGCGATGAGCAGTTCTTC	-	14	-	TRBV9	TRBJ2-1
CASRQGQPQHF	TGTGCCAGCAGACAGGGTCAGCCCCAGCATTTT	many	11	-	TRBV2	TRBJ1-5
CASSLGGLSPEAFF	TGTGCCAGCAGCTTAGGGGGGCTCTCACCTGAAGCTTTCTTT	many	14	-	TRBV7-8	TRBJ1-1
CASTQGSEAFF	TGTGCCAGCACTCAAGGGTCTGAAGCTTTCTTT	many	11	-	TRBV6-1	TRBJ1-1
CAAGVPSAEAFF	TGTGCTGCCGGGGTCCCATCCGCTGAAGCTTTCTTT	many	12	-	TRBV30	TRBJ1-1
CASSVEWGNEQFF	TGTGCCAGCAGCGTAGAGTGGGGGAATGAGCAGTTCTTC	-	13	-	TRBV9	TRBJ2-1
CASRGGRWTEAFF	TGTGCCAGCAGGGGTGGTAGGTGGACTGAAGCTTTCTTT	-	13	-	TRBV12-3/TRBV12-4	TRBJ1-1
CASSVRQGPLNQPQHF	TGTGCCAGTAGTGTGAGACAGGGGCCACTCAATCAGCCCCAGCATTTT	few	16	TRBD1	TRBV19	TRBJ1-5
CASSPGTHDSYEQYF	TGTGCCAGCAGTCCCGGGACTCACGACTCCTACGAGCAGTACTTC	many	15	-	TRBV6-1	TRBJ2-7
CASRTPHRVKADTQYF	TGTGCCAGCAGGACCCCTCACAGGGTCAAGGCAGATACGCAGTATTTT	many	16	-	TRBV28	TRBJ2-3
CSARDPWALNQPQHF	TGCAGTGCTAGAGATCCTTGGGCCCTCAATCAGCCCCAGCATTTT	-	15	-	TRBV20-1	TRBJ1-5
CASSLLHSNQPQHF	TGTGCCAGCAGCTTGTTGCACAGCAATCAGCCCCAGCATTTT	many	14	-	TRBV5-6	TRBJ1-5
CAIREGDSGANVLTF	TGTGCCATACGGGAAGGGGATTCTGGGGCCAACGTCCTGACTTTC	-	15	-	TRBV12-3/TRBV12-4	TRBJ2-6